This paragraph reports one T cell receptor (beta chain). CDR1 is SGHAT and CDR2 is FQDESV in the germline V gene (reference sequence). The length of the CDR3 is 16 residues. The germline V and J ends were trimmed by 4 bases and 0 bases, with 15 bases remaining between them. This sample is drawn from a study of blood T cell repertoires in COVID-19. As for the study in general: Acute and convalescent COVID-19 specimens originated in the United States, Italy and Spain.

Seattle patients were enrolled during active infection and followed longitudinally. Original data processing: Amplification from reference gene primers served as the basis for estimated nucleated cell counts. Data came from immunoSEQ multiplex PCR; TCRdb stores just in-frame clones and leaves some out. V and J calls and clone size are given by that table; D and trimming were obtained from the DNA. The sample holds 250,000 to 300,000 clones, 90% seen once. Material: peripheral blood. The V gene is TRBV11-1, the J gene TRBJ1-1; D remains unclear. This receptor was obtained from a woman aged 55 to 70 with COVID-19, enrolled during active disease. Here the CDR3 DNA reads TGTGCCAGCAGCTCCCTAAGTGGGCAGATGAACACTGAAGCTTTCTTT. Amino acid sequence: CASSSLSGQMNTEAFF. The whole variable domain, remainder taken from reference TRBV11-1 and TRBJ1-1, is EAEVAQSPRYKITEKSQAVAFWCDPISGHATLYWYRQILGQGPELLVQFQDESVVDDSQLPKDRFSAERLKGVDSTLKIQPAELGDSAMYLCASSSLSGQMNTEAFFGQGTRLTVV.